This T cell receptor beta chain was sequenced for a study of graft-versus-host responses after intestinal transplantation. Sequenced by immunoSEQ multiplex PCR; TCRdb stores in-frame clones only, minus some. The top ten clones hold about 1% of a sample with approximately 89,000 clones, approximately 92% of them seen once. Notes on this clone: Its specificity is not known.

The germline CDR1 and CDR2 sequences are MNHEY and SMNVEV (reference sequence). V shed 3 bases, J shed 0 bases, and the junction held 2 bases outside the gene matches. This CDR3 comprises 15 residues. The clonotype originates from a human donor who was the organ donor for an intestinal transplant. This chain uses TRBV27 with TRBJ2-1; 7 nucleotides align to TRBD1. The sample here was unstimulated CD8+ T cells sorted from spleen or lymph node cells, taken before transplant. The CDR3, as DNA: TGTGCCAGCAGTTTCAGGGACAGCTCCTACAATGAGCAGTTCTTC. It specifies CASSFRDSSYNEQFF.